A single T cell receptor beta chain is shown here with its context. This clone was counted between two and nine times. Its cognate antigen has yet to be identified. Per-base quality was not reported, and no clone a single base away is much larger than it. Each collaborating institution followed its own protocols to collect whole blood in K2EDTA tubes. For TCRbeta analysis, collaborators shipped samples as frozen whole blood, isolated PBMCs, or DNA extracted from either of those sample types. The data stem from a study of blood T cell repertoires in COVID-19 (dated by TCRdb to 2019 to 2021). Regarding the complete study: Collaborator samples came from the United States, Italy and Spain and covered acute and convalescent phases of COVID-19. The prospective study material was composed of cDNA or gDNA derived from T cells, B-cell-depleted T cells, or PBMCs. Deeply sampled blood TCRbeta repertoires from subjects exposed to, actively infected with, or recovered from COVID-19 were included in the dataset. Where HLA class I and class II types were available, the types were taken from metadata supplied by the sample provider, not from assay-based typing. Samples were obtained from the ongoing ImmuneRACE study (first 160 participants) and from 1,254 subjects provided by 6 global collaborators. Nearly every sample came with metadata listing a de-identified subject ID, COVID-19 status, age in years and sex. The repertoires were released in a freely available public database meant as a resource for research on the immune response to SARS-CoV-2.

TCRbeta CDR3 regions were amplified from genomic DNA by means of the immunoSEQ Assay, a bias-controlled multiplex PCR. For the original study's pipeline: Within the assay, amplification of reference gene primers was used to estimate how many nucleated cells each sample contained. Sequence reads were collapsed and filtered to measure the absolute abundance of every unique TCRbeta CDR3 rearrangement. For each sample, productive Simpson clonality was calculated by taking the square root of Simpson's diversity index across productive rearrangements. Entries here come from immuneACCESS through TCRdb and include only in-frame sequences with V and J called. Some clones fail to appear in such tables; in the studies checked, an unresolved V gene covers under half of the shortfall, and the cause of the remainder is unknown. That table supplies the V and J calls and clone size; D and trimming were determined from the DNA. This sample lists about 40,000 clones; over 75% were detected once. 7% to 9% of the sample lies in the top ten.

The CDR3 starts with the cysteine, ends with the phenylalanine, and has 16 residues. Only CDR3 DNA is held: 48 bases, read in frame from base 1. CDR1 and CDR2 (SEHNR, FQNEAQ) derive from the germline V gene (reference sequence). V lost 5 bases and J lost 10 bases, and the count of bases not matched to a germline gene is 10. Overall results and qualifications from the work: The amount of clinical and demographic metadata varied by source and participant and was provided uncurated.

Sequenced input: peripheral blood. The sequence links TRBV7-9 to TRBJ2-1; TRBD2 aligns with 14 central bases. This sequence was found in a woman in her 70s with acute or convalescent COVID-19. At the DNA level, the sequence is TGTGCCAGCAGCCCGGCGCCGGGACTAGCGGGAGAGGAGCAGTTCTTC. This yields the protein CASSPAPGLAGEEQFF.